Below, 13 T cell receptor beta chains from the same sample are listed, as sequenced in a study of vaccination effects on CD4 cells after COVID-19. Subsequent to a culture period of 10 days, CD4+ T cells were isolated. Clones were sequenced by immunoSEQ multiplex PCR, and TCRdb holds only the in-frame ones, with some missing. This sample yields tens of thousands of clones, of which 55% to 75% are seen a single time; approximately 20% belongs to the top ten. No antigen has been assigned to these receptors. Sequenced here: CD4+ T cells from PBMCs cultured without peptide, sampled before COVID-19 vaccination. These receptors came from a human donor who had a prior SARS-CoV-2 infection.

The rearrangement links TRBV30 to TRBJ1-2; the D is unclear. This CDR3 has 13 residues. Germline V gives CDR1 GTSNPN, CDR2 SVGIG (reference sequence). Between the trimmed V and J ends, which lost 3 bases and 1 base, there was a span of 9 bases. The CDR3 nucleotides read TGTGCCTGGAGAACAGATATTAACTATGGCTACACCTTC. Its protein is CAWRTDINYGYTF.

This clone was picked up a small number of times. This sequence joins TRBV30 and TRBJ2-7; TRBD2 aligns across 7 bases. Germline-derived CDR1 and CDR2 are GTSNPN and SVGIG (reference sequence). The CDR3 sequence is 15 residues long. Germline trimming cut 1 base from V and 4 bases from J; bases unmatched to any gene: 10. The DNA for the CDR3 is TGTGCCTGGAGTGCTAAACGACTAGCTCAATACGAGCAGTACTTC. Translating it yields CAWSAKRLAQYEQYF.

This clone was observed a single time. The rearrangement links TRBV18 to TRBJ2-7; 9 bases are a match to TRBD1. The germline V gene encodes CDR1 KGHSH and CDR2 LQKENI. This CDR3 region has 14 residues. V lost 6 bases and J lost 3; bases outside the gene matches: 6. The CDR3 region has the DNA TGTGCCAGCTCCCCCGGGACAGGGATCTACGAGCAGTACTTC. Amino acid sequence: CASSPGTGIYEQYF. Full variable domain (rest looked up from reference TRBV18 and TRBJ2-7): NAGVMQNPRHLVRRRGQEARLRCSPMKGHSHVYWYRQLPEEGLKFMVYLQKENIIDESGMPKERFSAEFPKEGPSILRIQQVVRGDSAAYFCASSPGTGIYEQYFGPGTRLTVT.

In its sample, this clone was seen once. Compared with germline, one end of the junction differs, possibly owing to a read error. The chain employs TRBV20-1 and TRBJ1-2; D not resolved. The CDR3 contains 11 residues. Per germline, CDR1 DFQATT and CDR2 SNEGSKA (reference sequence). The CDR3 nucleotides read TGCAGTGCTAGTAACTCCCTCCGGGCTTTCTTC. It translates to CSASNSLRAFF.

The gene calls are TRBV19 and TRBJ2-3; 16 bases align to TRBD2. The V gene end was trimmed by 5 bases and the J gene end by 4 bases; junction bases not matched to a gene: 6. Germline CDR1 is LNHDA and CDR2 is SQIVND (reference sequence). This CDR3 is 17 amino acids long. This chain's CDR3 is CASSLGTSGRAADTQYF. CDR3 nucleotides: TGTGCCAGTAGTCTCGGGACTAGCGGGAGGGCCGCAGATACGCAGTATTTT. Based on the CDR3 plus reference TRBV19 and TRBJ2-3, the full variable domain is DGGITQSPKYLFRKEGQNVTLSCEQNLNHDAMYWYRQDPGQGLRLIYYSQIVNDFQKGDIAEGYSVSREKKESFPLTVTSAQKNPTAFYLCASSLGTSGRAADTQYFGPGTRLTVL.

Comment on this clone: The same CDR3 is also encoded by other DNA sequences in this sample. The chain joins TRBV5-1 to TRBJ1-4; D remains unclear. The CDR3 is 15 residues long. Trimming pared 0 bases from V and 0 bases from J, leaving 6 bases between. Germline V gene sequence: CDR1 SGHRS, CDR2 YFSETQ. Here the CDR3 reads CASSLEGATNEKLFF. The DNA of the CDR3 is TGCGCCAGCAGCTTGGAAGGTGCAACTAATGAAAAACTGTTTTTT. Complete variable domain (other parts from reference TRBV5-1 and TRBJ1-4): KAGVTQTPRYLIKTRGQQVTLSCSPISGHRSVSWYQQTPGQGLQFLFEYFSETQRNKGNFPGRFSGRQFSNSRSEMNVSTLELGDSALYLCASSLEGATNEKLFFGSGTQLSVL.

The chain uses TRBV7-2 and TRBJ1-2; 8 positions match TRBD1. The V and J ends lost 4 bases and 7 bases, in that order; junction bases with no gene match: 8. CDR1 SGHTA and CDR2 FQGNSA come from the germline V gene. The CDR3 is 14 residues long. The CDR3 protein is CASSSGQGLGGYTF. In DNA form, the CDR3 reads TGTGCCAGCAGCTCCGGACAGGGCTTGGGTGGCTACACCTTC.

The chain is built from TRBV6-5 and TRBJ2-7, with D perhaps TRBD1 (6 bases). This CDR3 region has 14 residues. Germline lookup yields CDR1 MNHEY and CDR2 SVGAGI. V dropped 6 bases and J dropped 0 bases, with 12 bases sitting between them. This CDR3 is CASRQGTHSYEQYF. The DNA of the CDR3 is TGTGCCAGCAGACAGGGAACACACTCCTACGAGCAGTACTTC.

The rearrangement uses TRBV2 and TRBJ1-3, with unresolved D. Germline CDR1 reads SNHLY; CDR2 reads FYNNEI. V was clipped by 6 bases and J by 2 bases, with 11 bases between them. This CDR3 has 14 amino acids. In DNA, the CDR3 is TGTGCCAGCAGGGTCGAACAACCTGGAAACACCATATATTTT. The encoded protein is CASRVEQPGNTIYF.

The chain is built from TRBV11-2 and TRBJ2-3; 16 bases align to TRBD2. Losses at the gene ends were 4 bases for V and 1 base for J; bases not matched to a gene: 2. The germline CDR1 and CDR2 sequences are SGHAT and FQNNGV. There are 17 residues in the CDR3. The CDR3 nucleotides read TGTGCCAGCAGCTCGGGGACTAGCGGGAGGGGCACAGATACGCAGTATTTT. As protein: CASSSGTSGRGTDTQYF.

This chain links TRBV25-1 with TRBJ2-1; D possibly corresponds to TRBD1 (6 bases). This CDR3 is 15 amino acids long. With 4 bases removed from V and 0 bases from J, the gap between germline ends came to 10 bases. The germline V gene has CDR1 MGHDK and CDR2 SYGVNS. CDR3 in DNA: TGTGCCAGCAGTGGGACAGAGAGCTCCTACAATGAGCAGTTCTTC. This encodes CASSGTESSYNEQFF. Combining the CDR3 with reference TRBV25-1 and TRBJ2-1 gives the whole variable domain EADIYQTPRYLVIGTGKKITLECSQTMGHDKMYWYQQDPGMELHLIHYSYGVNSTEKGDLSSESTVSRIRTEHFPLTLESARPSHTSQYLCASSGTESSYNEQFFGPGTRLTVL.

This chain links TRBV9 with TRBJ2-1; D may be TRBD2 (7 bases). The CDR3 has 15 residues. Germline loops: CDR1 SGDLS, CDR2 YYNGEE. V gave up 3 bases and J gave up 0 bases, with 10 bases separating them. For the CDR3, the DNA is TGTGCCAGCAGCGGCCGGGGGGCCTCCTACAATGAGCAGTTCTTC. Translation: CASSGRGASYNEQFF.

This chain joins TRBV6-2 or TRBV6-3 and TRBJ2-1; 10 bases match TRBD2. CDR3 length equals 16 residues. Germline V CDR1 and CDR2: MNHEY, SVGEGT. Trimming at V came to 2 bases and at J to 4 bases, leaving 5 bases not matched to a gene. The chain's CDR3 is CASSYGSGGGYNEQFF. The CDR3, as DNA: TGTGCCAGCAGTTACGGGAGCGGGGGGGGATACAATGAGCAGTTCTTC.